The next 18 T cell receptor beta chains were all read from a single sample in a study of blood T cell repertoires in COVID-19 (dated by TCRdb to 2018 to 2021). The library was generated by the immunoSEQ multiplex PCR assay. What TCRdb holds here is the immuneACCESS table cut down to in-frame rearrangements. Part of the clones is not present; checked against another copy, under half of the missing clones reflect an unresolved V gene, and the others are unexplained. Here the sample has about 310,000 clones; around 90% occur a single time. The ten largest clones capture approximately 2.2% of the sample. Sequenced input: peripheral blood. Receptors were obtained from a man aged 18-30 years with active or convalescent COVID-19.

This chain uses TRBV5-4 with TRBJ1-1; a weak D match, TRBD1 (5 bases). V shed 3 bases and J shed 4 bases, with 10 bases lying between them. This CDR3 comprises 13 residues. Per germline, CDR1 SGHNT and CDR2 YYREEE (reference sequence). In DNA form, the CDR3 reads TGTGCCAGCAGCTGGGGCGGGGGCACTGAAGCTTTCTTT. It yields the protein CASSWGGGTEAFF.

The CDR3 region has the DNA TGTGCCAGCACCCCTGGATCGGGCAATGAGCAGTTCTTC. Translated: CASTPGSGNEQFF. The V call is TRBV7-3, the J call TRBJ2-1; D is unresolved. Trimming took off 7 bases at V and 6 bases at J, with 13 bases between the two ends. The CDR3 is made up of 13 amino acids. The germline V gene has CDR1 SGHTA and CDR2 FQGTGA.

The chain combines TRBV7-6 with TRBJ1-5; TRBD1 aligns across 7 bases. The CDR3 sequence is 16 residues long. V dropped 4 bases and J dropped 1; count of bases not matched to a gene: 7. The germline CDR1 and CDR2 sequences are SGHVS and FNYEAQ. In DNA form, the CDR3 reads TGTGCCAGCAGCTACTTACCAGGGGGGAGCAATCAGCCCCAGCATTTT. It yields the protein CASSYLPGGSNQPQHF.

The chain has TRBV2 and TRBJ2-1; 7 nucleotides align to TRBD2. CDR3 length equals 15 residues. The V gene end was trimmed by 4 bases and the J gene end by 4 bases; junction bases not matched to a gene: 7. Germline V gives CDR1 SNHLY, CDR2 FYNNEI. CDR3 nucleotides: TGTGCCAGCAGTGTGGGGGGGGTTGTTTACAATGAGCAGTTCTTC. Residues: CASSVGGVVYNEQFF.

The rearrangement links TRBV5-6 to TRBJ2-3, with D hard to call. Germline V gene data show CDR1 as SGHDT and CDR2 as YYEEEE. Trimming removed 1 base from V and 3 bases from J, with 9 bases in between. The CDR3 loop spans 14 amino acids. CDR3 bases: TGTGCCAGCAGCTTGTATGTGGAGACAGATACGCAGTATTTT. This encodes CASSLYVETDTQYF.

This chain's CDR3 is CASSQKLYTGLSRGYTF. CDR3 in DNA: TGTGCCAGCAGCCAAAAGCTATATACAGGGTTGTCTCGTGGCTACACCTTC. The genes are TRBV14 and TRBJ1-2, with D possibly matching TRBD1 (6 bases). The germline V and J ends were trimmed by 2 bases and 7 bases, with 23 bases remaining between them. This CDR3 comprises 17 residues. CDR1 and CDR2 (germline): SGHDN, FVKESK.

The rearrangement uses TRBV10-2 and TRBJ1-6, with 7 bases that match TRBD1. The CDR3 has 15 residues. V shed 5 bases, J shed 12 bases, and the junction held 13 bases outside the gene matches. Germline V gives CDR1 WSHSY, CDR2 SAAADI. CDR3 protein: CASSSQTTGDVPLHF. DNA for the CDR3: TGCGCCAGCAGTTCGCAAACTACAGGGGACGTACCCCTCCACTTT.

V gene TRBV6-5 combines with J gene TRBJ2-7; 10 positions agree with TRBD1. The J segment lost 7 bases and the V segment lost 2 bases, leaving 5 bases of the junction unmatched. This CDR3 is 14 amino acids long. CDR1 and CDR2 from the germline V gene are MNHEY and SVGAGI. CDR3 sequence reads: CASSYGTGAIEQYF. DNA of the CDR3: TGTGCCAGCAGTTACGGGACAGGGGCTATAGAGCAGTACTTC.

The chain combines TRBV5-8 with TRBJ1-5; D unclear. This CDR3 has 17 residues. Germline V gene sequence: CDR1 SGHTS, CDR2 YDEGEE. Between the trimmed V and J ends, which lost 1 base and 0 bases, there was a span of 14 bases. The chain's CDR3 is CASSLSRNPYSNQPQHF. Here the CDR3 DNA reads TGTGCCAGCAGCTTGAGCAGGAACCCTTATAGCAATCAGCCCCAGCATTTT.

V and J are TRBV27 and TRBJ2-3, with TRBD1 identical over 8 bases. After removal of 3 bases from V and 3 bases from J, the junction contained 14 bases not matched to a gene. This CDR3 has 18 residues. The germline CDR1 and CDR2 sequences are MNHEY and SMNVEV (reference sequence). CDR3 sequence reads: CASSLGRGLRPDTDTQYF. CDR3 bases: TGTGCCAGCAGTTTGGGCAGGGGGCTTAGACCGGATACAGATACGCAGTATTTT.

A few counts support this clone. The gene calls are TRBV2 and TRBJ2-3; D is uncertain. The CDR3 runs to 11 residues. Germline loops: CDR1 SNHLY, CDR2 FYNNEI. The V end lost 7 bases, the J end lost 0 bases, and 2 bases lay between the germline ends. The CDR3 spells CASTSTDTQYF. The CDR3 region has the DNA TGTGCCAGCACGAGCACAGATACGCAGTATTTT.

This sequence joins TRBV10-2 and TRBJ1-1; D is ambiguous. V lost 6 bases, J lost 6 bases, and 14 bases lay in between. From germline, CDR1 is WSHSY and CDR2 SAAADI. The CDR3 totals 13 residues. The CDR3 protein is CASSPGGISEAFF. In DNA, the CDR3 is TGCGCCAGCAGCCCTGGAGGGATTTCTGAAGCTTTCTTT.

V gene TRBV6-6 combines with J gene TRBJ2-7; D is undetermined. V was cut by 5 bases and J by 3 bases, with 8 bases left in between. The V gene's germline CDR1 is MNHNY and CDR2 SVGAGI (reference sequence). This CDR3 has 12 residues. CDR3 bases: TGTGCCAGCAGTACCGGCGGCTACGAGCAGTACTTC. The encoded protein is CASSTGGYEQYF.

The CDR3 region has the DNA TGTGCCAGCAGTTGGAGCGGGAACACTGAAGCTTTCTTT. Translating gives CASSWSGNTEAFF. This chain joins TRBV2 and TRBJ1-1; D ambiguous. The length of the CDR3 is 13 residues. Trimming removed 5 bases at V and 1 base at J, with 8 bases between. The germline V gene has CDR1 SNHLY and CDR2 FYNNEI.

The chain employs TRBV15 and TRBJ2-1; tentatively, D is TRBD2 (6 bases). The germline V gene encodes CDR1 LNHNV and CDR2 YYDKDF (reference sequence). Trimming cost V 3 bases and J 3 bases, with 12 bases left between them. The CDR3 extends over 15 amino acids. The DNA of the CDR3 is TGTGCCACCAGCAGTGGAGGGGCGAGCTACAATGAGCAGTTCTTC. The encoded protein is CATSSGGASYNEQFF.

The V call is TRBV6-5, the J call TRBJ2-7, with 9 positions matching TRBD1. The germline gives CDR1 MNHEY, CDR2 SVGAGI. The CDR3 totals 13 residues. Germline trimming cut 7 bases from V and 2 bases from J; bases unmatched to any gene: 3. The CDR3 DNA reads as TGTGCCAGCATGGGGACAGGGACCTACGAGCAGTACTTC. It encodes CASMGTGTYEQYF.

The chain uses TRBV19 and TRBJ2-2; a weak D match, TRBD1 (5 bases). The V gene lost 7 bases and the J gene lost 2 bases, with 11 bases spanning the gap. Germline V gene lookup returns CDR1 LNHDA and CDR2 SQIVND (reference sequence). CDR3 size: 14 residues. CDR3 sequence (DNA): TGTGCCAGTAAGCCATGGGGCAACACCGGGGAGCTGTTTTTT. Translation gives CASKPWGNTGELFF.

The chain carries TRBV9 and TRBJ2-1; TRBD2 matches 14 bases. The junction had 7 bases not matched to a gene; V was cut back by 4 bases and J by 13 bases. The CDR3 runs 14 residues. CDR1 is SGDLS and CDR2 is YYNGEE in the germline V gene. The CDR3 region is CASSPGLAGAYQFF. As DNA, the CDR3 is TGTGCCAGCAGCCCGGGACTAGCGGGAGCGTATCAGTTCTTC.